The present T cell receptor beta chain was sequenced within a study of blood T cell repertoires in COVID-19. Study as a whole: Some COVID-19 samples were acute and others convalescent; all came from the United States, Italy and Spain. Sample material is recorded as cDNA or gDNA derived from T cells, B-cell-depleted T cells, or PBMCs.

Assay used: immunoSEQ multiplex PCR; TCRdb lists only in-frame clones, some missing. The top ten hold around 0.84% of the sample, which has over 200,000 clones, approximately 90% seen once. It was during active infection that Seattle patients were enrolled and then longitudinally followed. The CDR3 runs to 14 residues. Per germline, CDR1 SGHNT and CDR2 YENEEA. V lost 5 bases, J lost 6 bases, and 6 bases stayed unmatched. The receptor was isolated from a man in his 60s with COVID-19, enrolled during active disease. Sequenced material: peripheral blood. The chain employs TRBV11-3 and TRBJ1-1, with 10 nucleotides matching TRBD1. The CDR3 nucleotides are TGTGCCAGCAGCCCCGGGACAGGGGATGCTGAAGCTTTCTTT. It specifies CASSPGTGDAEAFF.